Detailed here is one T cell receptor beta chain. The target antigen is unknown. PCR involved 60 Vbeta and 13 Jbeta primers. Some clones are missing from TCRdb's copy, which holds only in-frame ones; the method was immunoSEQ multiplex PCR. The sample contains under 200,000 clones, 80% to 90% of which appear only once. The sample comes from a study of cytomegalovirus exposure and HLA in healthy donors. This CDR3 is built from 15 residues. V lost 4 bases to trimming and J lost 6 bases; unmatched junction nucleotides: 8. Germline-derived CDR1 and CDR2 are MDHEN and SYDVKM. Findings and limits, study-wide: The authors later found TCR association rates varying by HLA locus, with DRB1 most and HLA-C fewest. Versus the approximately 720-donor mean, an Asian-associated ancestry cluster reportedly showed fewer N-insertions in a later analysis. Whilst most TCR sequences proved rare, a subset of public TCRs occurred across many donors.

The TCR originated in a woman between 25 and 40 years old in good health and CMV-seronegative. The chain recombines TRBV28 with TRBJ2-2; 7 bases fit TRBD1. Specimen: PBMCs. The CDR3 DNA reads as TGTGCCAGCAGTTCCGGACAGGTTCGGCCCGGGGAGCTGTTTTTT. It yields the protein CASSSGQVRPGELFF. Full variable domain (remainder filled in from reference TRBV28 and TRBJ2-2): DVKVTQSSRYLVKRTGEKVFLECVQDMDHENMFWYRQDPGLGLRLIYFSYDVKMKEKGDIPEGYSVSREKKERFSLILESASTNQTSMYLCASSSGQVRPGELFFGEGSRLTVL.